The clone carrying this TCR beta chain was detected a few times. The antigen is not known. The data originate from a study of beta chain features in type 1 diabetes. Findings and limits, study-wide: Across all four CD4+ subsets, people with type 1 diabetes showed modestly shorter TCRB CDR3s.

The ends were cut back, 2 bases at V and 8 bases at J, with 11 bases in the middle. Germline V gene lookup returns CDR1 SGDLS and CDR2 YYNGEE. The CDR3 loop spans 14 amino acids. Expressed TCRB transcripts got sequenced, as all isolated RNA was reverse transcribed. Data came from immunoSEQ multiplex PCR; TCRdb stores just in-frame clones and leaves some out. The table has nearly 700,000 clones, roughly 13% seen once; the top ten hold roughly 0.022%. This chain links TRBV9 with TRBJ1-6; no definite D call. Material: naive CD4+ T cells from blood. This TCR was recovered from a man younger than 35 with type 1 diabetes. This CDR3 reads CASSVSGSHSPLHF. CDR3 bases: TGTGCCAGCAGCGTTTCCGGGTCCCATTCACCCCTCCACTTT.